This T cell receptor (beta chain) was sequenced during a study of tumor-infiltrating lymphocytes in primary liver carcinoma. It was from around 20-30 mg of unsorted bulk tissue that RNA and DNA were co-extracted. Each sampled tumor had five separate regions taken from it. With 0 bases removed from V and 4 bases from J, the gap between germline ends came to 12 bases. The germline V gene has CDR1 DFQATT and CDR2 SNEGSKA (reference sequence). The CDR3 extends over 14 amino acids. Reverse transcription of about 0.5 ug total RNA with a constant-region primer produced TCR beta cDNA. TCR beta libraries came from three nested multiplex PCR rounds using slightly modified ARM-PCR. Running 9 to 11 cycles apiece, the first two PCR rounds relied on TRBV1-TRBV30 forward primers together with a C-beta reverse primer. From the multiplex PCR reads, TCRdb called clonotypes with MiXCR, one entry per CDR3 protein. The profile shows tens of thousands of distinct CDR3 sequences, over 65% of them singletons.

The genes are TRBV20-1 and TRBJ2-5; D perhaps matches TRBD2 (6 bases). This receptor was obtained from a man aged 35 to 55 with primary liver carcinoma and hepatitis B virus infection. Source material: liver tumor tissue from sampling region 5. Subset reported: tumor region T5, tumor centre. The CDR3 is CSARDSWRGETQYF. The CDR3 DNA follows: TGCAGTGCTAGAGATAGCTGGAGGGGAGAGACCCAGTACTTC.